This T cell receptor beta chain was sequenced during a study of patients and donors after allogeneic stem cell transplantation. Germline CDR1 is SEHNR and CDR2 is FQNEAQ (reference sequence). V was cut by 5 bases and J by 5 bases, with 19 bases left in between. This CDR3 has 16 amino acids. One entry per CDR3 protein results from TCRdb running MiXCR on the RT-PCR reads. The sample carries some 30,000 distinct CDR3 sequences, 37% recorded once. The sequencing input was blood, either unsorted or a sorted T cell fraction (not recorded which). The sequence came from a human donor who was either an allogeneic HSCT recipient or a stem cell or donor lymphocyte infusion donor (not recorded which). It is not recorded whose cells these are; they may come from a transplant donor. V and J are TRBV7-9 and TRBJ2-1; a possible D gene is TRBD2 (5 bases). The CDR3 bases are TGTGCCAGCAGCCCGAAGCTAGCTCGGGCGGACAATGAGCAGTTCTTC. It encodes CASSPKLARADNEQFF.